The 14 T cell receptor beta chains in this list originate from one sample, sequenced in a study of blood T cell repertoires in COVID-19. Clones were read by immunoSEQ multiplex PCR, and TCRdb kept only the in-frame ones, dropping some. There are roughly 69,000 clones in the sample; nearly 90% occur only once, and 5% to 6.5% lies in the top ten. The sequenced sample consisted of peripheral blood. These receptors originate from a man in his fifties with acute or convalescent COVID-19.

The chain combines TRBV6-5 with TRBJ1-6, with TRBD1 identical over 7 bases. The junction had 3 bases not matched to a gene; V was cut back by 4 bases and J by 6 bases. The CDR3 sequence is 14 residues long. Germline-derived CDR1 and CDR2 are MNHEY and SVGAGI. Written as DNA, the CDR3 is TGTGCCAGCAGTTCAACAGGGGCTAATTCACCCCTCCACTTT. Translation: CASSSTGANSPLHF.

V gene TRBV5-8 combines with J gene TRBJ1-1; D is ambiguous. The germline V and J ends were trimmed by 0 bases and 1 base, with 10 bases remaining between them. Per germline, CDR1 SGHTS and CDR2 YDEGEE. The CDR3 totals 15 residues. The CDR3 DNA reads TGTGCCAGCAGCTTGGGTTTTCGGGGGAACACTGAAGCTTTCTTT. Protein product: CASSLGFRGNTEAFF. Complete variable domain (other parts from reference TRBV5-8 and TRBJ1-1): EAGVTQSPTHLIKTRGQQATLRCSPISGHTSVYWYQQALGLGLQFLLWYDEGEERNRGNFPPRFSGRQFPNYSSELNVNALELEDSALYLCASSLGFRGNTEAFFGQGTRLTVV.

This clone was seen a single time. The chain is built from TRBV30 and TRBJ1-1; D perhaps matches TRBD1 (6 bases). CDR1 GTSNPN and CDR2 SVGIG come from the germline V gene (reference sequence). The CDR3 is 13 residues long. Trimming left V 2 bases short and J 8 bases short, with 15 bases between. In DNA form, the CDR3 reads TGTGCCTGGAGTTATTCCTTCGGACAGGAAGCTTTCTTT. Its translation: CAWSYSFGQEAFF. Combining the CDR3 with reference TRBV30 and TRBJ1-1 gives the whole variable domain SQTIHQWPATLVQPVGSPLSLECTVEGTSNPNLYWYRQAAGRGLQLLFYSVGIGQISSEVPQNLSASRPQDRQFILSSKKLLLSDSGFYLCAWSYSFGQEAFFGQGTRLTVV.

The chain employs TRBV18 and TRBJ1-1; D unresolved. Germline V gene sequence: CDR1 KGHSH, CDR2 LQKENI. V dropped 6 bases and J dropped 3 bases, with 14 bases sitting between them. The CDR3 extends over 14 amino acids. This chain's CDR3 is CASSPSRSDTEAFF. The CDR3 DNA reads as TGTGCCAGCTCCCCCTCCCGGAGCGACACTGAAGCTTTCTTT.

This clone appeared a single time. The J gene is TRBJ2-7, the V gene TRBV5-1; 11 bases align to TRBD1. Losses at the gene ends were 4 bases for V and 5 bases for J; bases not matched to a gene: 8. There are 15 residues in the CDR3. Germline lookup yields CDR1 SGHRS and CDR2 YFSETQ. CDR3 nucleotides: TGCGCCAGCAGCCCCCGGACAGGGGGCGGGAACGAGCAGTACTTC. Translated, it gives CASSPRTGGGNEQYF.

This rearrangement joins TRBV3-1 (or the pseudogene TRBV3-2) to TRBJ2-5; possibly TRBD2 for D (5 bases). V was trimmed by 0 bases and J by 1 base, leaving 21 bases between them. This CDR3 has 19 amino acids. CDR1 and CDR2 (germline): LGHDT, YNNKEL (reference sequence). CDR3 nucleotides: TGTGCCAGCAGCCAAGATGAGGAGGCCGGTCGATGGGGCCAAGAGACCCAGTACTTC. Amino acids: CASSQDEEAGRWGQETQYF.

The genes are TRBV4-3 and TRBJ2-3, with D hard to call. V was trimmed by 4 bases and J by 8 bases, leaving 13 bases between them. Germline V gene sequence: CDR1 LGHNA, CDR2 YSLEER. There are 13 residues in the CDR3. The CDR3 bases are TGCGCCAGCAGCCCGTCACTGGGCTCTACGCAGTATTTT. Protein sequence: CASSPSLGSTQYF.

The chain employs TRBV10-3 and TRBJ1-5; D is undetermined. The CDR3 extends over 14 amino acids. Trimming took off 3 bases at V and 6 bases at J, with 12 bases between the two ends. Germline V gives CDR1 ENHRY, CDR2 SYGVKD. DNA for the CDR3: TGTGCCATCAGTGATTCGGAGTCGGGTCAGCCCCAGCATTTT. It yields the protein CAISDSESGQPQHF.

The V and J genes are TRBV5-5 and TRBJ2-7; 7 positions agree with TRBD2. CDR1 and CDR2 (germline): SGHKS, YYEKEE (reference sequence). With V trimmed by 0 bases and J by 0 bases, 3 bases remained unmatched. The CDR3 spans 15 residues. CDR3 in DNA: TGTGCCAGCAGCTTGGCGGGAGGTATCTCCTACGAGCAGTACTTC. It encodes CASSLAGGISYEQYF.

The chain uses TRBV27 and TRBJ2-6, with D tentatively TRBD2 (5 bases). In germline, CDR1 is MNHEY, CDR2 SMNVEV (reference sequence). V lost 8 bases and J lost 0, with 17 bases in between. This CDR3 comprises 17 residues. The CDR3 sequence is CASRVGVGSSGANVLTF. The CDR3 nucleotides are TGTGCCAGCCGAGTCGGTGTGGGGAGCTCTGGGGCCAACGTCCTGACTTTC.

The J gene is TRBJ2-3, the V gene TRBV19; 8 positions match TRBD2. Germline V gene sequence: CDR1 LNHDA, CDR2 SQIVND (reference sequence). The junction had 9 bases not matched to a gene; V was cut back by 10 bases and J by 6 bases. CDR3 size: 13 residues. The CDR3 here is CATGSGVVDTQYF. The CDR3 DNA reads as TGTGCCACGGGTAGCGGGGTCGTGGATACGCAGTATTTT.

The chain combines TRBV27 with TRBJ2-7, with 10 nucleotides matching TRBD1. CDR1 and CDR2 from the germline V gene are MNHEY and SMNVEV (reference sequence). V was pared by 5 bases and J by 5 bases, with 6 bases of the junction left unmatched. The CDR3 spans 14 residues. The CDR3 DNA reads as TGTGCCAGCAGTGGGGGACAGGGGTACAACGAGCAGTACTTC. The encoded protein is CASSGGQGYNEQYF.

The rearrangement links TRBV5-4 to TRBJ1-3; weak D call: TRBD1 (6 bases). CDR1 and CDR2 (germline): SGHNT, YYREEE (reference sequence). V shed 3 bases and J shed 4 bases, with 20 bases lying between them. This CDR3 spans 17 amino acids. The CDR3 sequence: CASSSLGGLTTGNTIYF. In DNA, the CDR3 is TGTGCCAGCAGCTCCCTCGGGGGGCTAACTACCGGAAACACCATATATTTT.

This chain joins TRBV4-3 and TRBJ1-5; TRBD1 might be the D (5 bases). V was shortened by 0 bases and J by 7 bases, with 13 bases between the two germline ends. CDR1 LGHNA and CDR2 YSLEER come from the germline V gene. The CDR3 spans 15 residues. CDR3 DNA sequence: TGCGCCAGCAGCCAAGATCACGCAGGGCTACAGCCCCAGCATTTT. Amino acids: CASSQDHAGLQPQHF.